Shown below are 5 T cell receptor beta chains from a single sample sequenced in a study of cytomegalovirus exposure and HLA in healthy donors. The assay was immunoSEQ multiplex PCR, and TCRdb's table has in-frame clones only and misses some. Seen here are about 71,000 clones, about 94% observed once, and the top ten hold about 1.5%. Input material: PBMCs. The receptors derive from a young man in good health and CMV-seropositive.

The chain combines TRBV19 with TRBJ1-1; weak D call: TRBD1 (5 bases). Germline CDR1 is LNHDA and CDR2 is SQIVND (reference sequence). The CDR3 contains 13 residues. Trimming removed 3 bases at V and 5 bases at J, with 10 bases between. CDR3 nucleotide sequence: TGTGCCAGTAGTATTGGGGGGACGACTGAAGCTTTCTTT. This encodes CASSIGGTTEAFF.

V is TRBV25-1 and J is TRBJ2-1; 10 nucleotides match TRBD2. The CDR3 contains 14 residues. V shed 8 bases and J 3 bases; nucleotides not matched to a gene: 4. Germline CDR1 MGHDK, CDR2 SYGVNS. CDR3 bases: TGTGCCAGCCAACTAGCGGGACTCTACAATGAGCAGTTCTTC. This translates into CASQLAGLYNEQFF.

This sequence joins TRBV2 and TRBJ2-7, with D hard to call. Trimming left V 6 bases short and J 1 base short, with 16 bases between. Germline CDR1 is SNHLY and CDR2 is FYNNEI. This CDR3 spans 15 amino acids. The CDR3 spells CASRSFRLRSYEQYF. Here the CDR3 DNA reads TGTGCCAGCAGGTCGTTTAGATTGAGATCCTACGAGCAGTACTTC.

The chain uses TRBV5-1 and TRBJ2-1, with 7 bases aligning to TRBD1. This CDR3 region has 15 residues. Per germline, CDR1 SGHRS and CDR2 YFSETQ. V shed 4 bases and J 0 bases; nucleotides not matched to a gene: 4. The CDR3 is CASSTDRSSYNEQFF. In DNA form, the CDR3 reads TGCGCCAGCAGCACGGACAGGAGCTCCTACAATGAGCAGTTCTTC.

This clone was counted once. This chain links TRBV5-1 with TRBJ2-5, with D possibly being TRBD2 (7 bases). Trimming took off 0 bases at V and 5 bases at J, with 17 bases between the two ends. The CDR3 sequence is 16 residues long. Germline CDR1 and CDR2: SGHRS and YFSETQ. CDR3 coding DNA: TGCGCCAGCAGCTTGGCCCGGGGGGCTGGGGGTGAGACCCAGTACTTC. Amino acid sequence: CASSLARGAGGETQYF.